This T cell receptor (beta chain) was recovered during a study of identical twins. Notes on the study in general: Models predicted less out-of-frame TCR alpha sharing in monozygotic twins than was found.

A word on this clonotype: Antigen specificity is unknown.

Template switching added a universal primer binding site, and final cDNA carried unique molecular identifiers. MiXCR was run by TCRdb on the 5' RACE reads, yielding one entry per CDR3 protein. The sample lists 1.5 million to 2 million distinct CDR3 sequences; under 35% were seen once. Trimming took 9 bases from V and 4 from J, leaving 21 bases between them. The CDR3 covers 16 residues. The chain joins TRBV12-3 or TRBV12-4 to TRBJ2-2; weak D call: TRBD1 (6 bases). The origin of this receptor is a newborn girl in good health. The sequencing input was cord blood. DNA for the CDR3: TGTGCCAGTTGTAAAGGGGACACCCCGAGCACCGGGGAGCTGTTTTTT. Its protein product is CASCKGDTPSTGELFF.